This entry lists 19 T cell receptor beta chains sequenced from one sample in a study of CD8+ T cells in alopecia areata. RNA extraction was followed by reverse transcription into cDNA, which acted as the sequencing template. Sequencing was performed with immunoSEQ multiplex PCR; in TCRdb, only in-frame clones are kept and a portion is missing. This sample has approximately 100,000 clones, with around 59% found just once. The sequenced material came from CD4+ T cells sorted from blood. All receptors come from a human donor in good health.

The chain recombines TRBV5-6 with TRBJ2-7, with TRBD2 matching over 11 bases. In germline, CDR1 is SGHDT, CDR2 YYEEEE. V gave up 4 bases and J gave up 3 bases; unmatched junction bases: 3. This CDR3 has 14 residues. CDR3 bases: TGTGCCAGCAGCCTAGGGACTAGCGGCTACGAGCAGTACTTC. It codes for CASSLGTSGYEQYF.

This sequence joins TRBV6-1 and TRBJ2-7; D possibly corresponds to TRBD1 (6 bases). In germline, CDR1 is MNHNS, CDR2 SASEGT. V lost 5 bases to trimming and J lost 1 base, with 15 bases between them. The CDR3 is made up of 15 amino acids. In DNA, the CDR3 is TGTGCCAGCAGTCTGACAGGTATTGAGTCCTACGAGCAGTACTTC. Amino acids: CASSLTGIESYEQYF.

The chain uses TRBV5-6 and TRBJ2-2; D is unclear. CDR3 length equals 13 residues. Trimming took off 0 bases at V and 4 bases at J, with 4 bases between the two ends. CDR1 is SGHDT, CDR2 YYEEEE, per germline. CDR3 in amino acids: CASSLGFTGELFF. CDR3 in DNA: TGTGCCAGCAGCTTGGGGTTCACCGGGGAGCTGTTTTTT.

This clone was counted only a few times. Different DNA sequences within this sample yield the same CDR3. The gene calls are TRBV7-2 and TRBJ2-3; D may be TRBD2 (6 bases). Trimming pared 3 bases from V and 0 bases from J, leaving 7 bases between. The CDR3 contains 14 residues. Germline V gene lookup returns CDR1 SGHTA and CDR2 FQGNSA. Here the CDR3 reads CASSLGTSTDTQYF. The DNA of the CDR3 is TGTGCCAGCAGCTTGGGGACTAGCACAGATACGCAGTATTTT. The full variable domain, its missing parts supplied by reference TRBV7-2 and TRBJ2-3, is GAGVSQSPSNKVTEKGKDVELRCDPISGHTALYWYRQSLGQGLEFLIYFQGNSAPDKSGLPSDRFSAERTGGSVSTLTIQRTQQEDSAVYLCASSLGTSTDTQYFGPGTRLTVL.

The chain uses TRBV30 and TRBJ2-3; 7 bases match TRBD2. CDR3 length equals 14 residues. With V trimmed by 2 bases and J by 6 bases, 8 bases remained unmatched. Germline CDR1 and CDR2: GTSNPN and SVGIG (reference sequence). CDR3 loop: CAWSTFGEGDTQYF. In nucleotides, the CDR3 is TGTGCCTGGAGTACGTTCGGGGAGGGTGATACGCAGTATTTT.

V is TRBV28 and J is TRBJ2-7; D gene uncertain. The CDR3 is 13 residues long. V was trimmed by 3 bases and J by 2 bases, leaving 8 bases between them. CDR1 is MDHEN and CDR2 is SYDVKM in the germline V gene. The CDR3 region is CASSFGRAYEQYF. In DNA form, the CDR3 reads TGTGCCAGCAGTTTCGGCAGAGCCTACGAGCAGTACTTC.

This rearrangement joins TRBV4-3 to TRBJ2-1, with a possible D match to TRBD1 (6 bases). The V gene's germline CDR1 is LGHNA and CDR2 YSLEER. V shed 0 bases and J shed 4 bases, with 10 bases lying between them. The CDR3 sequence is 15 residues long. The CDR3 nucleotides are TGCGCCAGCAGCCAAGAATTGGACAGATACAATGAGCAGTTCTTC. Translating it yields CASSQELDRYNEQFF.

The chain employs TRBV25-1 and TRBJ1-3; D gene unclear. Trimming stripped 3 bases from V and 0 bases from J, with 9 bases between. The CDR3 totals 15 residues. Germline loops: CDR1 MGHDK, CDR2 SYGVNS. The CDR3 sequence: CASSDPGDSGNTIYF. CDR3 bases: TGTGCCAGCAGTGATCCGGGCGACTCTGGAAACACCATATATTTT.

The V gene is TRBV18, the J gene TRBJ2-7; D not resolved. Deletions cut 0 bases from V and 4 bases from J, with 4 bases between. The CDR3 sequence is 12 residues long. The germline V gene encodes CDR1 KGHSH and CDR2 LQKENI. CDR3 region: CASSPPGYEQYF. The DNA of the CDR3 is TGTGCCAGCTCACCACCGGGATACGAGCAGTACTTC.

The chain couples TRBV30 to TRBJ1-2; TRBD1 is a possible D gene (5 bases). The V and J ends lost 2 bases and 7 bases respectively, with 14 bases between them. The CDR3 has 13 residues. Germline CDR1 and CDR2: GTSNPN and SVGIG (reference sequence). This chain's CDR3 is CAWSPVGGAGYTF. The CDR3 bases are TGTGCCTGGAGTCCCGTGGGGGGAGCTGGCTACACCTTC.

The chain carries TRBV30 and TRBJ1-1; D gene unclear. The CDR3 extends over 11 amino acids. Germline assignment: CDR1 GTSNPN and CDR2 SVGIG (reference sequence). The V end was cut by 0 bases, the J end by 11 bases, with 10 bases between. For the CDR3, the DNA is TGTGCCTGGAGTGTGAGCCGGGAGGCTTTCTTT. This encodes CAWSVSREAFF.

The J gene is TRBJ1-2, the V gene TRBV30; D uncertain. Per the germline V gene, CDR1 is GTSNPN and CDR2 is SVGIG (reference sequence). This CDR3 has 15 amino acids. Trimming took 2 bases from V and 4 from J, leaving 17 bases between them. CDR3 in DNA: TGTGCCTGGAGTCAAGCATGGGGTAAGCCCTATGGCTACACCTTC. It codes for CAWSQAWGKPYGYTF.

J is TRBJ2-3 and V is TRBV9; TRBD2 aligns across 8 bases. V lost 6 bases, J lost 1 base, and 7 bases stayed unmatched. This CDR3 has 15 residues. CDR1 SGDLS and CDR2 YYNGEE come from the germline V gene. This chain's CDR3 is CASTTGGAGTDTQYF. DNA for the CDR3: TGTGCCAGCACCACCGGGGGGGCCGGCACAGATACGCAGTATTTT.

The CDR3 DNA is TGTGCCAGTAGTATCAAGAACGCTTACAATGAGCAGTTCTTC. This encodes CASSIKNAYNEQFF. The rearrangement links TRBV19 to TRBJ2-1; D gene unclear. Trimming shortened V by 3 bases and J by 4 bases, and 10 bases separated the two germline ends. CDR1 and CDR2 (germline): LNHDA, SQIVND (reference sequence). The CDR3 runs to 14 residues.

The table lists this clone with a few counts. This same CDR3 is encoded by further DNA sequences in the sample. The chain is built from TRBV30 and TRBJ2-1, with D unclear. V was pared by 0 bases and J by 7 bases, with 7 bases between. This CDR3 is 12 amino acids long. Germline V gene sequence: CDR1 GTSNPN, CDR2 SVGIG (reference sequence). CDR3 sequence: CAWSVLGNEQFF. The CDR3 DNA follows: TGTGCCTGGAGTGTTCTGGGGAATGAGCAGTTCTTC.

The chain uses TRBV29-1 and TRBJ2-3, with no clear D. Trimming pared 6 bases from V and 3 bases from J, leaving 19 bases between. CDR3 size: 15 residues. Germline V gene sequence: CDR1 SQVTM, CDR2 ANQGSEA. The CDR3 nucleotides read TGCAGCGTCCGAGAGAGTAGTCACCCTACAGATACGCAGTATTTT. This encodes CSVRESSHPTDTQYF.

This clone has a count of ten or more. The DNA for the CDR3 is TGTGCCAGCAGTGTGGAAAGAGTCGACAGTGGCTACACCTTC. It translates to CASSVERVDSGYTF. This chain uses TRBV2 with TRBJ1-2, with D possibly matching TRBD1 (5 bases). Germline V gives CDR1 SNHLY, CDR2 FYNNEI. The CDR3 sequence is 14 residues long. V lost 4 bases and J 7 bases, leaving 16 bases between the germline ends.

The chain is built from TRBV2 and TRBJ2-7; 10 nucleotides line up with TRBD1. CDR3 length: 14 amino acids. Germline CDR1 SNHLY, CDR2 FYNNEI. V lost 8 bases to trimming and J lost 3 bases; unmatched junction nucleotides: 7. The CDR3 sequence is CASARGTGVYEQYF. The CDR3 DNA is TGTGCCAGCGCTCGGGGGACAGGGGTCTACGAGCAGTACTTC.

The J gene is TRBJ2-7, the V gene TRBV20-1, with D perhaps matching TRBD1 (7 bases). This CDR3 region has 11 residues. CDR1 and CDR2 from the germline V gene are DFQATT and SNEGSKA (reference sequence). V was pared by 3 bases and J by 5 bases, with 8 bases between. The CDR3 DNA reads TGCAGTGCTAGCAGGGGGGACGAGCAGTACTTC. Encoded protein: CSASRGDEQYF.